One T cell receptor beta chain is described in this entry. Trimming took off 7 bases at V and 1 base at J, with 12 bases between the two ends. The CDR3 spans 14 residues. CDR1 and CDR2 (germline): MNHNY, SVGAGI (reference sequence). This specimen belongs to a study of CD8+ T cells in alopecia areata. Treatment: oral pan-JAK inhibitor, 5-10 mg twice daily. Extracted RNA was reverse transcribed into cDNA, the sequencing template. The table came from immunoSEQ multiplex PCR; TCRdb's copy has only in-frame clones and leaves some out. The sample lists roughly 110,000 clones, less than 60% occurring once. The sample consisted of CD4+ T cells sorted from blood, taken at week 24, from a patient treated with tofacitinib. V usage is TRBV6-6 and J usage is TRBJ2-3; a possible D gene is TRBD2 (7 bases). This clonotype originated in a human donor with alopecia areata. The CDR3 region is CASKAGARTDTQYF. The CDR3 coding sequence is TGTGCCAGCAAGGCGGGGGCCCGCACAGATACGCAGTATTTT.